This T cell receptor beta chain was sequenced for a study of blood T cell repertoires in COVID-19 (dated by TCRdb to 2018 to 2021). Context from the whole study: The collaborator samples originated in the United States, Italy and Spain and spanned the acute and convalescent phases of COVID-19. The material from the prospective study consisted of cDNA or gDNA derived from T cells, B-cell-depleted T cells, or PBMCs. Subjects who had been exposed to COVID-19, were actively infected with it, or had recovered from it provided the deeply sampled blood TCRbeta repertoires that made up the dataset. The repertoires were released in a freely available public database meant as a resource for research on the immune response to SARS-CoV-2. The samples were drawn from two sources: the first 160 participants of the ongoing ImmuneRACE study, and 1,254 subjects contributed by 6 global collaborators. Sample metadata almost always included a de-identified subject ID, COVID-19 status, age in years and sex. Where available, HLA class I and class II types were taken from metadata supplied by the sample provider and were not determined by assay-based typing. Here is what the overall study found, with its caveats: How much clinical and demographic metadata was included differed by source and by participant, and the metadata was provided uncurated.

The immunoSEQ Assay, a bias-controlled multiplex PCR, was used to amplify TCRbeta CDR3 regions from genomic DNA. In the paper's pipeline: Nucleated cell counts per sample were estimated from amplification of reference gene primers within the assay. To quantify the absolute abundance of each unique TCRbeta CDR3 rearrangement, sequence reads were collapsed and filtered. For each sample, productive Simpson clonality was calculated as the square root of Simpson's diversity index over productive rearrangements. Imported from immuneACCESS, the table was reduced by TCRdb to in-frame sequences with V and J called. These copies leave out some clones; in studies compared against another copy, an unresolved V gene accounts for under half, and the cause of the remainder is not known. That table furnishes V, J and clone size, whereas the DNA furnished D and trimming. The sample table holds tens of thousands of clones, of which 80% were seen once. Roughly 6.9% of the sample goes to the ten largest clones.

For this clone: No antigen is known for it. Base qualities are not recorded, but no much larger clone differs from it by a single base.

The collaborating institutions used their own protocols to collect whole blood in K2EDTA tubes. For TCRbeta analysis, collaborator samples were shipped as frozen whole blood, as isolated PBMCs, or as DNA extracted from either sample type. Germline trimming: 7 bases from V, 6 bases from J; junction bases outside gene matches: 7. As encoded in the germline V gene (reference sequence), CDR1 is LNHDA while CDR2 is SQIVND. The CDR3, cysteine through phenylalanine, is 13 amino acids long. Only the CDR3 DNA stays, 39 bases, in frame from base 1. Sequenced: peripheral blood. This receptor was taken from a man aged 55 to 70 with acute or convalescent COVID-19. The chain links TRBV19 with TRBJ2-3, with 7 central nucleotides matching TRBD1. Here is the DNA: TGTGCCAGTAACTATGACAGGGACGATACGCAGTATTTT. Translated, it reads CASNYDRDDTQYF. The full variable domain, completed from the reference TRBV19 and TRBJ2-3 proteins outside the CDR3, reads DGGITQSPKYLFRKEGQNVTLSCEQNLNHDAMYWYRQDPGQGLRLIYYSQIVNDFQKGDIAEGYSVSREKKESFPLTVTSAQKNPTAFYLCASNYDRDDTQYFGPGTRLTVL.